This T cell receptor beta chain was obtained from a study of graft-versus-host responses after intestinal transplantation. Study in general: Recipients received multivisceral, liver-intestinal, or isolated intestinal transplants.

Worth noting for this clone: Its antigen is undetermined.

Study-level results: Elevated graft-versus-host to host-versus-graft clonal ratios in allografts were recorded for patients with graft-donor T cell macrochimerism. After transplant, early declines in HvG clones were associated with peak levels of circulating GvH clones. GvH clones appeared in recipient marrow, some first in ileum or blood.

The CDR3 contains 16 residues. Germline CDR1 MDHEN, CDR2 SYDVKM. V was pared by 4 bases and J by 4 bases, with 5 bases of the junction left unmatched. Only in-frame clones appear in the TCRdb table, and some are missing; sequencing was by immunoSEQ multiplex PCR. The table shows fewer than 100,000 clones, with about 82% occurring only once. The sample was PBMCs, taken 255 days after intestinal transplant. The rearrangement joins TRBV28 to TRBJ1-5, with 12 positions matching TRBD1. This receptor was obtained from a human patient who received an intestinal transplant, so some T cells may come from the graft donor. CDR3 coding DNA: TGTGCCAGCAGTTCAGGGACAGGGGGCTCGAATCAGCCCCAGCATTTT. Encoded protein: CASSSGTGGSNQPQHF.